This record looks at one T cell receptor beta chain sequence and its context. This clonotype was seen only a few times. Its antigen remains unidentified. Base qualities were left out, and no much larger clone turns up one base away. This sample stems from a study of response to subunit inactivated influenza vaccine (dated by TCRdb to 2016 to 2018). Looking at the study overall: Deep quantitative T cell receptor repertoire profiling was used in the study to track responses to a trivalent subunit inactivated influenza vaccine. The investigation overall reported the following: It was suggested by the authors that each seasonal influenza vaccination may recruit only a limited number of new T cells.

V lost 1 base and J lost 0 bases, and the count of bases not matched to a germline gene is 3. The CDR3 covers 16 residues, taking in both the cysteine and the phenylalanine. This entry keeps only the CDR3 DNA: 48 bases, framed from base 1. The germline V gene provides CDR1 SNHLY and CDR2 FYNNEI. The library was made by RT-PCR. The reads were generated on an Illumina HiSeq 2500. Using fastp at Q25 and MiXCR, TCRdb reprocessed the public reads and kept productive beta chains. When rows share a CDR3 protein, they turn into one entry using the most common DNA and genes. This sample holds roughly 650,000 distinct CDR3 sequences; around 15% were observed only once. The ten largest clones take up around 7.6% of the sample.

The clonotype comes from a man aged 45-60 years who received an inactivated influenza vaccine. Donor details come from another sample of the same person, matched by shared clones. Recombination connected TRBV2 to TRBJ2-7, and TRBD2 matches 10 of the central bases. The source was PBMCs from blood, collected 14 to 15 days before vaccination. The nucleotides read TGTGCCAGCAGTGAAGAGGAGCGGGGGGGCTCCTACGAGCAGTACTTC. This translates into CASSEEERGGSYEQYF.